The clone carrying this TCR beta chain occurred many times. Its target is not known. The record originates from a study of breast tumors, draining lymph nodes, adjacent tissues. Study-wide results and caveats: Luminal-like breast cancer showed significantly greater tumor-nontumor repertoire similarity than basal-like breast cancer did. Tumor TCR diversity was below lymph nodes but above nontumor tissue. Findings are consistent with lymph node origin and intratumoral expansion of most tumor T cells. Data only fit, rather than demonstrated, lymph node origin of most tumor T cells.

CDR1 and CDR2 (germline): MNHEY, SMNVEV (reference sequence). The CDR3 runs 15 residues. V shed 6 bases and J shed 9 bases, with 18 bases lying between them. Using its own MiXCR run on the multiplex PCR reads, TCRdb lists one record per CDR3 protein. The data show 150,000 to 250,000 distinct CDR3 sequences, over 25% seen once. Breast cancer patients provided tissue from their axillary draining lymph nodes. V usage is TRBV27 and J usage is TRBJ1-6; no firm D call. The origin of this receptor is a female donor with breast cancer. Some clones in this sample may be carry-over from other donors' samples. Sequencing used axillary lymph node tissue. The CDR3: CASRPYMLRPSPLHF. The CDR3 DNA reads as TGTGCCAGCAGGCCTTACATGCTCCGGCCTTCACCCCTCCACTTT.